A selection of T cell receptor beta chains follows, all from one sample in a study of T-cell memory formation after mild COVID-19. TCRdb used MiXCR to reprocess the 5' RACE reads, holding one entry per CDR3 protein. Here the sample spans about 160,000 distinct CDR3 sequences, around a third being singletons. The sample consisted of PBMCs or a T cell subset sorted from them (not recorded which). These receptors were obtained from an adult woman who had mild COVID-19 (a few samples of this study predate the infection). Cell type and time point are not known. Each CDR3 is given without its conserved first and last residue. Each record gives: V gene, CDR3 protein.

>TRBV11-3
ASSLGPLAQQF
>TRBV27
ASSLLLGGGYTEAF
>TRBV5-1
ASSYKGRGRDADTQY
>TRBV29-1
SVAGSTDTQY
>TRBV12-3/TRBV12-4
ASSLGGVGDTQY
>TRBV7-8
ASSLAHYTQY
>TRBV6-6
ASSYGEKGNYGYT
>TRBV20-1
SARDRGRDTGELF
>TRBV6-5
ASSSPVGTDTQY
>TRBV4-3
ASSQEASNFYNEQF
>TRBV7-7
ASSQDLRGETQY
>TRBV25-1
ASAENQGLGGYT
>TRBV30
AWKKGPSSYEQY
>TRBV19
ASSASELQRETQY
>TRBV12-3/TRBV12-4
ASSLGYQPQH
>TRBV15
ATRRDGRNTGELF
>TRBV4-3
ASSQDLLSGGYEQY
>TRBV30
AWSTPFGRLNTGELF
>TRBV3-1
ASRGGPGQGDGNTIY
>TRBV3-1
ASSDAGAGDTQY
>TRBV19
ASSLTGANEQY
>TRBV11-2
ASSSIGGTSGTYNEQF
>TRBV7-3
ASSTLGGRETQD
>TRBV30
AWRATANTEAF
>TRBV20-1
SAARDRNQPQH
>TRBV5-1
ASEVYEQY
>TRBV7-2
ASSFALATNEQF
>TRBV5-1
ASSPSSRVTSSGANVLT
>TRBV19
ASSIGGFETQY
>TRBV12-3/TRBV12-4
ASRPGSTDTQY
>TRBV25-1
ASSHRDMPYEQY
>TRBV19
ASSSGLADEQY
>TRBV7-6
ASSFPQGWETQY
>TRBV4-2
ASSQTGAARTGELF
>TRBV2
ASSENYGYT
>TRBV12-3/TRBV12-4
ASSRGQGETEAF
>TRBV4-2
ASSPPTSGSYEQF
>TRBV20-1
SARDGVDTGELF
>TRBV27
ATSFGTGNYGYT
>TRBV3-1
ASSRRGQAAEQY
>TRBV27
ASSLSHRAEQY
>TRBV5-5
ASSLPSGQETQY
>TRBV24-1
ATSDSGTGDNDEQF
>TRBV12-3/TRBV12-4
ASSGGSQGTDTQY
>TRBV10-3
AISGQIYYEQY
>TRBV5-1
ASSLGTQKNIEQY
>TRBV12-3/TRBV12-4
ASSFRPDRVQETQY
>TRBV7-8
ASSSRLASYEQY
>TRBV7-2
ASSSTGFLVNTEAF
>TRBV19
ASSPRGGSGANVLT
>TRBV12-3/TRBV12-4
ASKIQGRGRQETQY
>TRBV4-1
ASSQRTDSGANVLT
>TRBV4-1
ASSRGLADSSTDTQY